Below are 15 T cell receptor beta chains sequenced from a single sample in a study of Ad26.COV2.S vaccination and SARS-CoV-2 variants. Produced via immunoSEQ multiplex PCR; TCRdb's table is partial and in-frame only. The profile shows about 350,000 clones, about 91% of them singletons. Sequenced here: peripheral blood, sampled after recovery from COVID-19. All receptors derive from a human donor who had recovered from COVID-19.

This chain connects TRBV5-4 to TRBJ1-4, with D perhaps matching TRBD1 (5 bases). V lost 4 bases, J lost 4 bases, and 17 bases lay in between. Germline assignment: CDR1 SGHNT and CDR2 YYREEE (reference sequence). This CDR3 is built from 16 residues. CDR3 DNA sequence: TGTGCCAGCAGCAACACCTTCAAGGGGATTAATGAAAAACTGTTTTTT. The encoded protein is CASSNTFKGINEKLFF.

The J gene is TRBJ1-4, the V gene TRBV7-6; D is uncertain. V was pared by 7 bases and J by 0 bases, with 9 bases between. The germline CDR1 and CDR2 sequences are SGHVS and FNYEAQ. The CDR3 is 14 amino acids. The CDR3 protein is CASTPTSTNEKLFF. The CDR3 DNA is TGTGCCAGCACGCCGACCTCAACTAATGAAAAACTGTTTTTT.

The chain joins TRBV19 to TRBJ2-7; 9 bases agree with TRBD1. The CDR3 length is 16 residues. The V gene end was trimmed by 7 bases and the J gene end by 5 bases; junction bases not matched to a gene: 15. The V gene's germline CDR1 is LNHDA and CDR2 SQIVND (reference sequence). CDR3 protein: CASTLTARDRADEQYF. CDR3 bases: TGTGCCAGTACTCTAACAGCCCGGGACAGGGCGGACGAGCAGTACTTC.

This chain connects TRBV13 to TRBJ2-1; D uncertain. The CDR3 is made up of 13 amino acids. From germline, CDR1 is PRHDT and CDR2 FYEKMQ (reference sequence). V was clipped by 0 bases and J by 6 bases, with 6 bases between them. Written as DNA, the CDR3 is TGTGCCAGCAGCTTAGGCGTAGCCAATGAGCAGTTCTTC. Residues: CASSLGVANEQFF.

The gene calls are TRBV9 and TRBJ2-7, with TRBD2 as a possible D gene (5 bases). The V and J ends lost 0 bases and 3 bases respectively, with 10 bases between them. The CDR3 extends over 14 amino acids. The germline V gene encodes CDR1 SGDLS and CDR2 YYNGEE. The CDR3 coding sequence is TGTGCCAGCAGCGTAGTCGCGGGTAGCTACGAGCAGTACTTC. Residues: CASSVVAGSYEQYF.

This clone came up once. The chain joins TRBV6-5 to TRBJ1-5; D is unresolved. This CDR3 has 13 residues. Trimming removed 0 bases at V and 10 bases at J, with 10 bases between. Germline-derived CDR1 and CDR2 are MNHEY and SVGAGI. CDR3 DNA: TGTGCCAGCAGTTACTCGGGTATCGAACCCCAGCATTTT. Translated: CASSYSGIEPQHF.

V and J are TRBV19 and TRBJ1-3; a weak D match, TRBD1 (5 bases). Trimming cost V 3 bases and J 1 base, with 13 bases left between them. Germline CDR1 LNHDA, CDR2 SQIVND (reference sequence). The CDR3 has 16 amino acids. The CDR3 protein is CASSMGGVRSGNTIYF. The CDR3 DNA reads TGTGCCAGTAGTATGGGGGGGGTGCGATCTGGAAACACCATATATTTT.

This clone occurred once. The rearrangement joins TRBV7-9 to TRBJ1-6; D unresolved. There are 15 residues in the CDR3. The ends were cut back, 5 bases at V and 5 bases at J, with 13 bases in the middle. CDR1 is SEHNR and CDR2 is FQNEAQ in the germline V gene (reference sequence). The CDR3 loop reads CASSRNREDNSPLHF. The CDR3 DNA reads as TGTGCCAGCAGCAGGAACCGGGAAGATAATTCACCCCTCCACTTT.

The chain carries TRBV19 and TRBJ1-4; 8 positions agree with TRBD1. V lost 4 bases to trimming and J lost 12 bases; unmatched junction nucleotides: 4. Germline-derived CDR1 and CDR2 are LNHDA and SQIVND (reference sequence). The CDR3 runs to 12 residues. The CDR3: CASSSTGGELFF. CDR3 bases: TGTGCCAGTAGTAGCACAGGGGGTGAACTGTTTTTT.

The chain employs TRBV4-1 and TRBJ2-7, with TRBD1 identical over 7 bases. The germline CDR1 and CDR2 sequences are MGHRA and YSYEKL. V dropped 0 bases and J dropped 9; count of bases not matched to a gene: 11. The CDR3 runs to 15 residues. CDR3 region: CASSQEPGQSFGQYF. DNA for the CDR3: TGCGCCAGCAGCCAAGAACCGGGACAGTCATTTGGGCAGTACTTC.

The rearrangement joins TRBV2 to TRBJ1-4, with 10 bases identical to TRBD1. The CDR3 loop spans 13 amino acids. The V gene's germline CDR1 is SNHLY and CDR2 FYNNEI. V dropped 10 bases and J dropped 7; count of bases not matched to a gene: 6. In DNA form, the CDR3 reads TGTGCCACCCGGGGACAGGGGTTTGAAAAACTGTTTTTT. Translation gives CATRGQGFEKLFF. Based on the CDR3 plus reference TRBV2 and TRBJ1-4, the full variable domain is EPEVTQTPSHQVTQMGQEVILRCVPISNHLYFYWYRQILGQKVEFLVSFYNNEISEKSEIFDDQFSVERPDGSNFTLKIRSTKLEDSAMYFCATRGQGFEKLFFGSGTQLSVL.

The chain uses TRBV6-2 or TRBV6-3 and TRBJ1-2; no definite D call. The CDR3 has 14 amino acids. With 5 bases removed from V and 2 bases from J, the gap between germline ends came to 12 bases. CDR1 is MNHEY, CDR2 SVGEGT, per germline. CDR3 nucleotide sequence: TGTGCCAGCAGTGTCGGACGGCTGAACTATGGCTACACCTTC. This gives the protein CASSVGRLNYGYTF.

This rearrangement joins TRBV27 to TRBJ1-5; TRBD1 matches at 9 bases. The trim removed 8 bases at V and 4 bases at J, leaving 6 bases unmatched. CDR1 and CDR2 from the germline V gene are MNHEY and SMNVEV (reference sequence). The CDR3 contains 14 residues. The CDR3, as DNA: TGTGCCAGCCACGCGGGACAGGGAAATCAGCCCCAGCATTTT. Its protein product is CASHAGQGNQPQHF.

This sequence joins TRBV6-6 and TRBJ2-3; D perhaps matches TRBD1 (6 bases). The CDR3 loop spans 14 amino acids. Between the trimmed V and J ends, which lost 5 bases and 3 bases, there was a span of 12 bases. The germline gives CDR1 MNHNY, CDR2 SVGAGI (reference sequence). The CDR3 region has the DNA TGTGCCAGCAGTGCAGGGGTAAGGACAGATACGCAGTATTTT. It yields the protein CASSAGVRTDTQYF.

This chain links TRBV12-5 with TRBJ2-2, with 7 positions matching TRBD1. The germline gives CDR1 LGHNT, CDR2 FRNRAP. The CDR3 is 16 amino acids. Trimming took 2 bases from V and 0 from J; bases not matched to a gene: 3. CDR3 sequence (DNA): TGTGCTAGTGGTTTGCTGCAGGGGGCGAACACCGGGGAGCTGTTTTTT. Translation: CASGLLQGANTGELFF.